The entry below describes one T cell receptor beta chain. These data belong to a study of blood T cell repertoires in COVID-19. Overall study: The study drew acute and convalescent COVID-19 samples from the United States, Italy and Spain.

Trimming left V 10 bases short and J 0 bases short, with 16 bases between. The germline V gene encodes CDR1 SNHLY and CDR2 FYNNEI. CDR3 size: 16 residues. Sequencing was performed with immunoSEQ multiplex PCR; in TCRdb, only in-frame clones are kept and a portion is missing. The sample lists under 95,000 clones; 65% to 90% were seen once. The sample was peripheral blood. The V gene is TRBV2, the J gene TRBJ2-6; D perhaps matches TRBD2 (7 bases). The sequence came from a man aged 50 to 60 with COVID-19, enrolled during active disease. CDR3 amino acids: CATSGGRGSGANVLTF. The CDR3 coding sequence is TGTGCCACCTCGGGGGGCCGGGGCTCTGGGGCCAACGTCCTGACTTTC.